This is a list of T cell receptor beta chains from one sample in a study of OX40 agonist ivuxolimab in advanced cancers. The protocol was immunoSEQ multiplex PCR, while the TCRdb copy is restricted to in-frame clones and leaves out a portion. The sample carries more than 25,000 clones, approximately 88% recorded once. This specimen was CD4+ or CD8+ T cells sorted from blood, taken in a trial of the OX40 agonist ivuxolimab. Source of these receptors: an adult with an advanced solid tumor such as melanoma, head and neck, liver or kidney cancer. CDR3s include the opening cysteine and the closing phenylalanine or tryptophan. A D gene is named only where the DNA matches it firmly. Size is stated for part of the rows, as once, few or many counts, or as a class when the clone is expanded.

V gene	clone size	J gene	D gene	CDR3 length	CDR3 protein	CDR3 DNA
TRBV7-9	.	TRBJ2-2	.	15	CASSLSVSISGELFF	TGTGCCAGCAGCCTATCCGTTAGTATCTCCGGGGAGCTGTTTTTT
TRBV27	.	TRBJ2-7	.	16	CASRGGGRGNWYEQYF	TGTGCCAGCAGGGGAGGGGGCAGGGGAAATTGGTACGAGCAGTACTTC
TRBV13	.	TRBJ1-4	.	18	CASSLGAGAGSTNEKLFF	TGTGCCAGCAGCTTAGGGGCGGGGGCCGGATCAACTAATGAAAAACTGTTTTTT
TRBV7-6	.	TRBJ2-7	TRBD2	15	CASSPIGTSAYEQYF	TGTGCCAGCAGCCCCATCGGGACTAGCGCCTACGAGCAGTACTTC
TRBV4-1	.	TRBJ2-1	TRBD2	17	CASSQVPAGGAYNEQFF	TGCGCCAGCAGCCAAGTGCCAGCGGGGGGGGCATACAATGAGCAGTTCTTC
TRBV21-1	.	TRBJ2-7	.	15	CASSSSGQGSYEQYF	TGTGCCAGCAGCTCTTCGGGACAGGGGTCCTACGAGCAGTACTTC
TRBV27	.	TRBJ2-1	.	14	CASSLYRQYNEQFF	TGTGCCAGCAGTTTATATCGGCAGTACAATGAGCAGTTCTTC
TRBV7-9	.	TRBJ2-7	TRBD2	17	CASSFGQGDSGSYEQYF	TGTGCCAGCAGCTTTGGGCAGGGGGATAGCGGGAGCTACGAGCAGTACTTC
TRBV29-1	.	TRBJ1-1	.	12	CSVEDSDTEAFF	TGCAGCGTGGAGGACAGCGACACTGAAGCTTTCTTT
TRBV5-6	.	TRBJ2-5	.	13	CASSLSGLETQYF	TGTGCCAGCAGCTTGTCAGGGCTAGAGACCCAGTACTTC
TRBV18	.	TRBJ1-4	.	13	CASSRILDEKLFF	TGTGCCAGCTCGCGTATACTGGATGAAAAACTGTTTTTT
TRBV27	.	TRBJ1-3	.	15	CASSPTYPSGNTIYF	TGTGCCAGCAGTCCTACGTATCCCTCTGGAAACACCATATATTTT
TRBV28	.	TRBJ2-1	TRBD2	15	CASSFTSGGAGEQFF	TGTGCCAGCAGTTTTACTAGCGGGGGGGCAGGTGAGCAGTTCTTC
TRBV4-1	.	TRBJ1-1	.	14	CASSQASAGTEAFF	TGCGCCAGCAGCCAAGCCTCGGCGGGCACTGAAGCTTTCTTT
TRBV27	.	TRBJ2-5	TRBD2	16	CASSLASGAYQETQYF	TGTGCCAGCAGTTTGGCTAGCGGGGCGTACCAAGAGACCCAGTACTTC
TRBV11-2	.	TRBJ2-3	.	15	CASSLVSVRTDTQYF	TGTGCCAGCAGCTTAGTGTCCGTACGCACAGATACGCAGTATTTT
TRBV25-1	.	TRBJ2-2	.	12	CASSPGAGELFF	TGTGCCAGCAGCCCTGGGGCCGGGGAGCTGTTTTTT
TRBV9	.	TRBJ2-7	.	11	CASSAGREQYF	TGTGCCAGCAGCGCAGGACGCGAGCAGTACTTC
TRBV30	.	TRBJ2-7	TRBD2	17	CAWSNLAGRSSSYEQYF	TGTGCCTGGAGTAACCTAGCGGGAAGATCTTCCTCCTACGAGCAGTACTTC
TRBV19	.	TRBJ2-5	.	16	CASSIAHPGGQETQYF	TGTGCCAGTAGTATAGCCCACCCTGGGGGTCAAGAGACCCAGTACTTC
TRBV9	.	TRBJ2-5	TRBD2	15	CASSALAGDQETQYF	TGTGCCAGCAGCGCGCTAGCGGGAGACCAAGAGACCCAGTACTTC
TRBV30	.	TRBJ2-7	TRBD1	16	CAWGITGQGRFYEQYF	TGTGCCTGGGGGATAACAGGACAGGGGAGATTTTACGAGCAGTACTTC
TRBV5-4	.	TRBJ2-7	.	14	CASSSWTDPYEQYF	TGTGCCAGCAGCTCATGGACGGATCCCTACGAGCAGTACTTC
TRBV6-6	.	TRBJ1-5	.	14	CASSSGVWNQPQHF	TGTGCCAGCAGTTCAGGGGTATGGAATCAGCCCCAGCATTTT
TRBV7-9	.	TRBJ1-2	.	17	CASSDVRDPGKGYGYTF	TGTGCCAGCAGCGACGTACGGGACCCCGGAAAGGGCTATGGCTACACCTTC
TRBV2	once	TRBJ2-7	TRBD1	11	CAGGQGSEQYF	TGTGCCGGGGGACAGGGGTCCGAGCAGTACTTC
TRBV7-9	.	TRBJ2-3	TRBD2	16	CASSYWGLAGADTQYF	TGTGCCAGCAGCTATTGGGGACTAGCGGGGGCAGATACGCAGTATTTT
TRBV6-4	few	TRBJ2-1	.	15	CASSDSGLSSDEQFF	TGTGCCAGCAGTGACTCGGGGCTGTCGAGCGATGAGCAGTTCTTC
TRBV7-2	.	TRBJ2-7	TRBD1	14	CASSLWTGPYEQYF	TGTGCCAGCAGCTTGTGGACAGGACCCTACGAGCAGTACTTC
TRBV7-9	.	TRBJ1-1	TRBD1	14	CASRPTGPRTEAFF	TGTGCCAGCAGGCCGACAGGGCCGCGGACTGAAGCTTTCTTT
TRBV28	.	TRBJ2-7	.	12	CASSLPLYEQYF	TGTGCCAGCAGTCTCCCCCTCTACGAGCAGTACTTC
TRBV6-5	.	TRBJ1-2	.	16	CASSSSIWGTDYGYTF	TGTGCCAGCAGTTCTTCCATTTGGGGGACCGACTATGGCTACACCTTC
TRBV4-2	.	TRBJ2-5	.	15	CASSQDPGSQETQYF	TGTGCCAGCAGCCAAGATCCGGGCAGTCAAGAGACCCAGTACTTC
TRBV7-2	.	TRBJ2-3	.	17	CASSLVVASLSTDTQYF	TGTGCCAGCAGCTTAGTAGTGGCCTCCCTCAGCACAGATACGCAGTATTTT
TRBV9	.	TRBJ1-2	.	13	CASSVGTGYGYTF	TGTGCCAGCAGCGTAGGGACGGGGTATGGCTACACCTTC
TRBV27	.	TRBJ1-2	.	16	CATRPDAEAVNYGYTF	TGTGCCACCCGTCCGGACGCAGAGGCGGTTAACTATGGCTACACCTTC
TRBV11-3	few	TRBJ1-5	TRBD1	18	CASSLVKDRNYSNQPQHF	TGTGCCAGCAGCTTAGTCAAGGACAGGAACTATAGCAATCAGCCCCAGCATTTT
TRBV7-6	once	TRBJ2-7	TRBD1	17	CASSISSGTPGGYEQYF	TGTGCCAGCAGCATTAGCTCCGGGACCCCAGGGGGCTACGAGCAGTACTTC
TRBV19	.	TRBJ2-1	.	16	CASSIVDGRSYNEQFF	TGTGCCAGTAGTATTGTTGATGGCAGGAGCTACAATGAGCAGTTCTTC
TRBV28	.	TRBJ2-7	.	14	CASSFPRDLSEQYF	TGTGCCAGCAGTTTCCCCCGGGATTTATCCGAGCAGTACTTC
TRBV29-1	.	TRBJ2-1	TRBD1	13	CSSGTGLMNEQFF	TGCAGCTCCGGGACAGGTCTAATGAATGAGCAGTTCTTC
TRBV13	.	TRBJ2-2	.	13	CASSLEAAGELFF	TGTGCCAGCAGCTTAGAGGCGGCCGGGGAGCTGTTTTTT
TRBV10-1	large	TRBJ2-7	.	14	CASSPGGRGYEQYF	TGCGCCAGCAGTCCCGGGGGCCGGGGGTACGAGCAGTACTTC
TRBV4-3	.	TRBJ2-1	.	14	CASSQLDRDNEQFF	TGCGCCAGCAGCCAACTGGACAGAGACAATGAGCAGTTCTTC
TRBV2	.	TRBJ2-1	TRBD2	17	CASSEGEAGGGYNEQFF	TGTGCCAGCAGTGAGGGCGAGGCGGGAGGGGGGTACAATGAGCAGTTCTTC
TRBV12-2	.	TRBJ2-3	.	13	CASRPWGPDTQYF	TGTGCAAGTCGCCCTTGGGGCCCAGATACGCAGTATTTT